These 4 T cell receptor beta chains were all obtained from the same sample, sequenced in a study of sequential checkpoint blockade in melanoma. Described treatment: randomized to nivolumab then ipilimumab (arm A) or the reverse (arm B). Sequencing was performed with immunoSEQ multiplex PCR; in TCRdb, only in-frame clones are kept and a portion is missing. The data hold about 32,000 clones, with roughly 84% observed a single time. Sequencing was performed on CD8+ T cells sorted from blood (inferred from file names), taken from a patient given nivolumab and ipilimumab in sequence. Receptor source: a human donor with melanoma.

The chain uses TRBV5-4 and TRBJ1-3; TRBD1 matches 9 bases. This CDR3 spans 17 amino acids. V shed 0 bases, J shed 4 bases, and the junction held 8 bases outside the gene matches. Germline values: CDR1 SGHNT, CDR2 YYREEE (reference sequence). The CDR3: CASSLGDRVPSGNTIYF. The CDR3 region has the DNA TGTGCCAGCAGCTTGGGGGACAGGGTCCCTTCGGGAAACACCATATATTTT. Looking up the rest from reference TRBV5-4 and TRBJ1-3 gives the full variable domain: ETGVTQSPTHLIKTRGQQVTLRCSSQSGHNTVSWYQQALGQGPQFIFQYYREEENGRGNFPPRFSGLQFPNYSSELNVNALELDDSALYLCASSLGDRVPSGNTIYFGEGSWLTVV.

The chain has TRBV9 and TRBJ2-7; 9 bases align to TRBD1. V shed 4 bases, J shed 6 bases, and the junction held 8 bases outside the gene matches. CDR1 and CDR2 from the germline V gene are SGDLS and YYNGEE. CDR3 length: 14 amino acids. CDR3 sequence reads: CASSPVGTGLEQYF. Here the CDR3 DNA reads TGTGCCAGCAGCCCCGTCGGGACAGGGCTCGAGCAGTACTTC. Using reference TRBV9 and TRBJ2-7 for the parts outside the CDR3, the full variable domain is DSGVTQTPKHLITATGQRVTLRCSPRSGDLSVYWYQQSLDQGLQFLIQYYNGEERAKGNILERFSAQQFPDLHSELNLSSLELGDSALYFCASSPVGTGLEQYFGPGTRLTVT.

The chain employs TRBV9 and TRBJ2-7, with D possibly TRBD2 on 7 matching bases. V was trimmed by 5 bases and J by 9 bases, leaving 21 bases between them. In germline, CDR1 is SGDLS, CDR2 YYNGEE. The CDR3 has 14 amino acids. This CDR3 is CASSRGGGNVRQYF. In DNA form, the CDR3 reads TGTGCCAGCAGTAGGGGGGGTGGAAACGTGCGGCAGTACTTC.

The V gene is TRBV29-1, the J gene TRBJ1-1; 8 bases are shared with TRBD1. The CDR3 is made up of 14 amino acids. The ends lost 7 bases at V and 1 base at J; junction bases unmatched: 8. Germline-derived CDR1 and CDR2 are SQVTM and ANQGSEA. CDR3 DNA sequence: TGCAGCGGTCTAGACAGGGGCCGGAACACTGAAGCTTTCTTT. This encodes CSGLDRGRNTEAFF. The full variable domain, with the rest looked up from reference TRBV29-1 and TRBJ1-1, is SAVISQKPSRDICQRGTSLTIQCQVDSQVTMMFWYRQQPGQSLTLIATANQGSEATYESGFVIDKFPISRPNLTFSTLTVSNMSPEDSSIYLCSGLDRGRNTEAFFGQGTRLTVV.